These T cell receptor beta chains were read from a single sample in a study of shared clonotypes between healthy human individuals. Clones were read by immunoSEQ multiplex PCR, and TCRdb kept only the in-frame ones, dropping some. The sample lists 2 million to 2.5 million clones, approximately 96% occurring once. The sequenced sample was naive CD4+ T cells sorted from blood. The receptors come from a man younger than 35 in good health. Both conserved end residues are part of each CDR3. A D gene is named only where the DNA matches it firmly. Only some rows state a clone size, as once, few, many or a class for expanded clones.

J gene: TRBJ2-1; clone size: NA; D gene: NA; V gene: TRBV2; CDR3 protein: CASNPGSYNEQFF; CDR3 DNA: TGTGCCAGCAATCCGGGCTCCTACAATGAGCAGTTCTTC
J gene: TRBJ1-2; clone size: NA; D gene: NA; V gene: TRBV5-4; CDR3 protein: CASSLGQGVNYGYTF; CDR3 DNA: TGTGCCAGCAGTTTAGGGCAGGGTGTGAACTATGGCTACACCTTC
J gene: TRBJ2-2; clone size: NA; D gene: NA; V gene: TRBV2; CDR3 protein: CASSGHSLNTGELFF; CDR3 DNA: TGTGCCAGCAGTGGACACTCGCTGAACACCGGGGAGCTGTTTTTT
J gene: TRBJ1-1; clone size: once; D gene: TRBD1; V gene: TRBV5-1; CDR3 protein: CASRSDREMNTEAFF; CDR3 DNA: TGCGCCAGCAGATCCGACAGGGAAATGAACACTGAAGCTTTCTTT
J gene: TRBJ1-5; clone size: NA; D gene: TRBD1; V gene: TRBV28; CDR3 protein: CASSFIGQGGQPQHF; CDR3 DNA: TGTGCCAGCAGTTTTATAGGACAGGGAGGTCAGCCCCAGCATTTT
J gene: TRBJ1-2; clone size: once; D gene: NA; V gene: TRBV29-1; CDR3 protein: CSVEQGRGGYTF; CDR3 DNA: TGCAGCGTTGAGCAGGGGCGCGGTGGCTACACCTTC
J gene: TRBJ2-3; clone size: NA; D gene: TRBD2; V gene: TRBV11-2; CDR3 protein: CASSLRGVSDTQYF; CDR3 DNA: TGTGCCAGCAGCTTACGGGGGGTCTCAGATACGCAGTATTTT
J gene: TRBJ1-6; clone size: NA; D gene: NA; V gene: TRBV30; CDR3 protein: CAWSPLGDSPLHF; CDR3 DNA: TGTGCCTGGAGTCCCCTTGGGGATTCACCCCTCCACTTT
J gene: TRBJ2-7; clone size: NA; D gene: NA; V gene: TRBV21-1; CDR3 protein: CASSKATGQASYEQYF; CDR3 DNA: TGTGCCAGCAGCAAAGCAACGGGACAGGCCTCCTACGAGCAGTACTTC
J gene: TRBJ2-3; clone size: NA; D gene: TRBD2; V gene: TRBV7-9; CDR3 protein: CASTKSGGGPDTQYF; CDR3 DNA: TGTGCCAGTACCAAATCGGGCGGGGGACCAGATACGCAGTATTTT
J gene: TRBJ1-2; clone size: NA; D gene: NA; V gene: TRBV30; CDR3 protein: CAWRTGGYTF; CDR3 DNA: TGTGCCTGGAGAACGGGTGGCTACACCTTC
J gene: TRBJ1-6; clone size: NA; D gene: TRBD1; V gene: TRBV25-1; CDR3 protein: CASSPGQATNSPLHF; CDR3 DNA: TGTGCCAGCAGTCCGGGACAGGCCACCAATTCACCCCTCCACTTT
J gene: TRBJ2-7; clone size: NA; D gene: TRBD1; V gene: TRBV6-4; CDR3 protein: CASSPDRADYEQYF; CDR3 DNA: TGTGCCAGCAGTCCTGACAGGGCTGACTACGAGCAGTACTTC
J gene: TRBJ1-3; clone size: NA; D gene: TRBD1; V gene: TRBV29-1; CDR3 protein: CSVVGMTGSGNTIYF; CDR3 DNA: TGCAGCGTTGTGGGGATGACAGGGTCTGGAAACACCATATATTTT
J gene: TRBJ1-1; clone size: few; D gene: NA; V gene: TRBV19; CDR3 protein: CASSVGRMNTEAFF; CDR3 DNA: TGTGCCAGTAGTGTGGGGAGAATGAACACTGAAGCTTTCTTT
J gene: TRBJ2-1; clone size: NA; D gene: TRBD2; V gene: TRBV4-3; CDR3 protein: CASSQELAGAREQFF; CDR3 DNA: TGCGCCAGCAGCCAAGAACTAGCGGGAGCACGAGAGCAGTTCTTC